This T cell receptor (beta chain) was obtained from a study of blood T cell repertoires in COVID-19. Background on the study: Spain, Italy and the United States supplied samples that represented acute and convalescent COVID-19. In each case, the material was cDNA or gDNA derived from T cells, B-cell-depleted T cells, or PBMCs.

This clone appeared a single time. Original handling: Researchers report that nucleated cell counts were estimated from reference gene primer amplification. Only in-frame clones appear in the TCRdb table, and some are missing; sequencing was by immunoSEQ multiplex PCR. Clonal size and the V and J genes are those of that table, whereas D and trimming came from the DNA. Of roughly 91,000 clones listed, more than 75% are singletons. CDR3 length equals 14 residues. Germline assignment: CDR1 LGHNA and CDR2 YNFKEQ. V lost 1 base, J lost 6 bases, and 9 bases lay in between. The sequencing sample was made of peripheral blood. The sequence came from an older man with acute or convalescent COVID-19. This sequence joins TRBV4-2 and TRBJ2-2; D is undetermined. Written as DNA, the CDR3 is TGTGCCAGCAGCCAAGTTAAGGCGGCCGGGGAGCTGTTTTTT. It specifies CASSQVKAAGELFF.